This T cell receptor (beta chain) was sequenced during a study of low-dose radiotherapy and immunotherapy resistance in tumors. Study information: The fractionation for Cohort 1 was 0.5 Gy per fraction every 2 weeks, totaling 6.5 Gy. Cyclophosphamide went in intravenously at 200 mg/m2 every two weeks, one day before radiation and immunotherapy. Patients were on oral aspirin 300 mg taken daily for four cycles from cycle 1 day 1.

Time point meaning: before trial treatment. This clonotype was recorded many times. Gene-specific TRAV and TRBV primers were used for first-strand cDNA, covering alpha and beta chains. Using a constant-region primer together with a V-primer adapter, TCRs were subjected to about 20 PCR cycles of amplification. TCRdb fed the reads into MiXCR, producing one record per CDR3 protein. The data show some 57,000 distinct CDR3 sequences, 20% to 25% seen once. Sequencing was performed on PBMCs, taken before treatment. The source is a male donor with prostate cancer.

CDR3 region: CASSIDLATDTQYF. CDR3 DNA sequence: TGTGCCAGTAGTATAGATCTAGCAACAGATACGCAGTATTTT. The chain is built from TRBV19 and TRBJ2-3; D might be TRBD2 (5 bases). The V end was cut by 0 bases, the J end by 3 bases, with 7 bases between. The CDR3 runs to 14 residues. CDR1 is LNHDA and CDR2 is SQIVND in the germline V gene (reference sequence).